Sequencing of this T cell receptor beta chain was carried out in a study of preoperative IRX-2 immunotherapy in early breast cancer. V shed 5 bases, J shed 0 bases, and the junction held 7 bases outside the gene matches. Germline CDR1 reads SGHNT; CDR2 reads YENEEA. The CDR3 totals 16 residues. The table came from immunoSEQ multiplex PCR; TCRdb's copy has only in-frame clones and leaves some out. The repertoire includes 24,000 or so clones, 65% to 85% of them detected once, and roughly 2.2% sits in the top ten. Treatment given: preoperative locoregional IRX-2 cytokine immunotherapy. Patients received preoperative, locoregional IRX-2 cytokine immunotherapy in a phase Ib study.

This clonotype was sampled from a human donor with breast cancer. The sample here was lymph node tissue, taken before IRX-2 immunotherapy. The V call is TRBV11-3, the J call TRBJ2-1, with 7 positions matching TRBD2. The CDR3 DNA sequence: TGTGCCAGCAGCCCTACCGGCGGGGGCTCCTACAATGAGCAGTTCTTC. Translated: CASSPTGGGSYNEQFF.